These 20 T cell receptor beta chains originate from one sample sequenced in a study of T cells in Graves' hyperthyroidism and ophthalmopathy. There were TCR beta CDR3 regions amplified from RNA transcripts. The primer set for the first-round RT-PCR of the TCR CDR3 was HTBI. Via MiXCR, TCRdb re-called the multiplex PCR reads, giving one row per CDR3 protein. Of 270,000 or so distinct CDR3 sequences listed, around 15% were seen once; the top ten hold roughly 31%. Sequencing input: blood. The receptors were sampled from a woman between 50 and 59 years old with Graves' hyperthyroidism that later progressed to Graves' ophthalmopathy.

This clonotype was counted ten times or more. The rearrangement links TRBV5-1 to TRBJ2-1, with 8 bases matching TRBD2. Germline assignment: CDR1 SGHRS and CDR2 YFSETQ. The CDR3 is 16 residues long. With 1 base clipped from V and 8 bases from J, the junction kept 11 bases outside the gene matches. Here the CDR3 reads CASSLSSSGSMYEQFF. CDR3 DNA sequence: TGCGCCAGCAGCTTGTCTTCCAGCGGGAGTATGTATGAGCAGTTCTTC.

This clonotype was seen ten or more times. The chain combines TRBV6-1 with TRBJ2-3; 7 bases map to TRBD1. The junction had 4 bases not matched to a gene; V was cut back by 3 bases and J by 4 bases. The CDR3 has 14 residues. Germline-derived CDR1 and CDR2 are MNHNS and SASEGT. The CDR3 loop reads CASSDWDSSDTQYF. The CDR3 DNA reads TGTGCCAGCAGTGACTGGGACAGTTCAGATACGCAGTATTTT.

This clonotype was counted ten times or more. The chain couples TRBV7-2 to TRBJ2-1; 9 bases match TRBD2. This CDR3 contains 15 residues. Per the germline V gene, CDR1 is SGHTA and CDR2 is FQGNSA. Trimming cost V 4 bases and J 2 bases; bases outside gene matches: 3. CDR3 DNA: TGTGCCAGCAGCTCCCGGACTAGCGCCTACAATGAGCAGTTCTTC. Its translation is CASSSRTSAYNEQFF. The whole variable domain, remainder taken from reference TRBV7-2 and TRBJ2-1, is GAGVSQSPSNKVTEKGKDVELRCDPISGHTALYWYRQSLGQGLEFLIYFQGNSAPDKSGLPSDRFSAERTGGSVSTLTIQRTQQEDSAVYLCASSSRTSAYNEQFFGPGTRLTVL.

Many counts were recorded for this clonotype. This rearrangement joins TRBV9 to TRBJ2-3, with D tentatively TRBD1 (6 bases). With 3 bases removed from V and 6 bases from J, the gap between germline ends came to 23 bases. Per the germline V gene, CDR1 is SGDLS and CDR2 is YYNGEE. The CDR3 contains 17 residues. The chain's CDR3 is CASSGGQLKQSTDTQYF. For the CDR3, the DNA is TGTGCCAGCAGCGGTGGACAGCTCAAACAGTCCACGGATACGCAGTATTTT.

This clonotype was recorded at least ten times. V usage is TRBV5-1 and J usage is TRBJ2-3; 12 bases map to TRBD2. CDR1 is SGHRS, CDR2 YFSETQ, per germline. V shed 0 bases, J shed 6 bases, and the junction held 8 bases outside the gene matches. The length of the CDR3 is 17 residues. Here the CDR3 reads CASSLEASGRGVDTQYF. For the CDR3, the DNA is TGCGCCAGCAGCTTGGAGGCTAGCGGGAGGGGTGTGGATACGCAGTATTTT.

This clonotype was counted at least ten times. The chain combines TRBV29-1 with TRBJ2-7; TRBD1 agrees at 7 bases. Germline lookup yields CDR1 SQVTM and CDR2 ANQGSEA. CDR3 length: 14 amino acids. Losses at the gene ends were 6 bases for V and 5 bases for J; bases not matched to a gene: 13. The CDR3 region has the DNA TGCAGCGTCCTCCCCGGACAGGTCAACAACGAGCAGTACTTC. Its protein product is CSVLPGQVNNEQYF.

In its sample, this clonotype was seen many times. V gene TRBV29-1 combines with J gene TRBJ2-2; D remains ambiguous. Deletions cut 3 bases from V and 1 base from J, with 0 bases between. CDR3 length equals 11 residues. CDR1 SQVTM and CDR2 ANQGSEA come from the germline V gene. In DNA form, the CDR3 reads TGCAGCGTTGAGAACACCGGGGAGCTGTTTTTT. This encodes CSVENTGELFF.

This clonotype showed up just a few times. V gene TRBV20-1 combines with J gene TRBJ2-1; 7 nucleotides match TRBD1. V was clipped by 6 bases and J by 1 base; unmatched bases: 9. The germline gives CDR1 DFQATT, CDR2 SNEGSKA (reference sequence). The CDR3 sequence is 15 residues long. CDR3 loop: CSASSGGGSYNEQFF. CDR3 in DNA: TGCAGTGCCAGTTCAGGGGGTGGTTCCTACAATGAGCAGTTCTTC.

This clonotype was detected ten times or more. The gene calls are TRBV18 and TRBJ2-7; maybe TRBD2 (6 bases). Trimming shortened V by 2 bases and J by 6 bases, and 14 bases separated the two germline ends. Germline CDR1 is KGHSH and CDR2 is LQKENI. This CDR3 region has 14 residues. In DNA, the CDR3 is TGTGCCAGCTCACCATTGCGGGGAGGAGGCGAGCAGTACTTC. It translates to CASSPLRGGGEQYF.

This clonotype was recorded at least ten times. V usage is TRBV5-1 and J usage is TRBJ1-1; a weak D match, TRBD1 (5 bases). Between the trimmed V and J ends, which lost 2 bases and 6 bases, there was a span of 14 bases. Per germline, CDR1 SGHRS and CDR2 YFSETQ. This CDR3 is 14 amino acids long. This CDR3 reads CASSFGTKKAEAFF. The CDR3, as DNA: TGCGCCAGCAGCTTCGGGACGAAAAAGGCTGAAGCTTTCTTT.

This clonotype has just a few counts. The V and J genes are TRBV9 and TRBJ2-7; D not certain. Per the germline V gene, CDR1 is SGDLS and CDR2 is YYNGEE. Trimming shortened V by 4 bases and J by 0 bases, and 14 bases separated the two germline ends. The CDR3 extends over 15 amino acids. CDR3 nucleotide sequence: TGTGCCAGCAGCCCTAGACTTATTAGCTCCTACGAGCAGTACTTC. The encoded protein is CASSPRLISSYEQYF.

At least ten counts were recorded for this clonotype. The rearrangement links TRBV2 to TRBJ2-7; D ambiguous. Trimming pared 3 bases from V and 3 bases from J, leaving 9 bases between. CDR1 is SNHLY and CDR2 is FYNNEI in the germline V gene. The CDR3 extends over 13 amino acids. The CDR3 is CASSDVQLYEQYF. The CDR3 DNA reads as TGTGCCAGCAGTGATGTACAGCTCTACGAGCAGTACTTC. The entire variable domain, with the rest obtained from reference TRBV2 and TRBJ2-7, is as follows: EPEVTQTPSHQVTQMGQEVILRCVPISNHLYFYWYRQILGQKVEFLVSFYNNEISEKSEIFDDQFSVERPDGSNFTLKIRSTKLEDSAMYFCASSDVQLYEQYFGPGTRLTVT.

This clonotype was recorded many times. This chain links TRBV9 with TRBJ2-1; 7 bases are a match to TRBD2. Germline CDR1 reads SGDLS; CDR2 reads YYNGEE. This CDR3 is built from 15 residues. The junction had 11 bases not matched to a gene; V was cut back by 2 bases and J by 9 bases. CDR3 loop: CASSVPPAGEAEQFF. CDR3 coding DNA: TGTGCCAGCAGCGTCCCGCCGGCGGGAGAGGCTGAGCAGTTCTTC.

The gene calls are TRBV19 and TRBJ1-2; maybe TRBD1 (5 bases). CDR3 length: 12 residues. In germline, CDR1 is LNHDA, CDR2 SQIVND (reference sequence). The V end lost 4 bases, the J end lost 4 bases, and 7 bases lay between the germline ends. The CDR3 coding sequence is TGTGCCAGTAGTACCGGGACCTATGGCTACACCTTC. Translating it yields CASSTGTYGYTF.

This chain links TRBV6-2 or TRBV6-3 with TRBJ2-5, with 7 positions matching TRBD1. V dropped 6 bases and J dropped 2; count of bases not matched to a gene: 6. CDR3 length equals 14 residues. The germline V gene has CDR1 MNHEY and CDR2 SVGEGT. The DNA for the CDR3 is TGTGCCAGCAGCCGACAGGGACGGCAAGAGACCCAGTACTTC. Protein: CASSRQGRQETQYF.

This clonotype was counted many times. In DNA form, the CDR3 reads TGTGCCAGCAGTCAGGGACTAGCGTACGAGACCCAGTACTTC. Translated, it gives CASSQGLAYETQYF. The rearrangement links TRBV6-1 to TRBJ2-5; 10 positions match TRBD2. This CDR3 comprises 14 residues. Trimming took 5 bases from V and 5 from J; bases not matched to a gene: 5. CDR1 is MNHNS, CDR2 SASEGT, per germline.

There are many counts of this clonotype. The CDR3 reads CASSLVGPGGGIRNQPQHF. The CDR3 DNA reads TGTGCCAGCAGTTTAGTGGGGCCAGGGGGCGGGATTCGCAATCAGCCCCAGCATTTT. The J gene is TRBJ1-5, the V gene TRBV12-3 or TRBV12-4; 8 bases map to TRBD1. V trimming: 1 base; J trimming: 2 bases; junction bases outside the gene matches: 13. This CDR3 is built from 19 residues.

Many counts were recorded for this clonotype. The chain carries TRBV2 and TRBJ2-2; D is perhaps TRBD1 (5 bases). This CDR3 has 14 amino acids. Per the germline V gene, CDR1 is SNHLY and CDR2 is FYNNEI. V was trimmed by 2 bases and J by 3 bases, leaving 7 bases between them. The CDR3 protein is CASSEIGDTGELFF. The CDR3 coding sequence is TGTGCCAGCAGTGAAATAGGGGACACCGGGGAGCTGTTTTTT.

J is TRBJ1-1 and V is TRBV6-9; the match to TRBD1 covers 9 bases. The CDR3 consists of 13 residues. Germline values: CDR1 MNHGY, CDR2 SVAAGI. V lost 3 bases, J lost 10 bases, and 6 bases stayed unmatched. CDR3: CASSYRDRERAFF. CDR3 nucleotides: TGTGCCAGCAGTTACCGGGACAGGGAGAGAGCTTTCTTT.

With respect to this clonotype: A much larger clonotype is one base distant, so this may be a read error. The conserved final phenylalanine or tryptophan is absent from the CDR3, which likely points to a read error. The chain uses TRBV5-5 and TRBJ2-7; weak D call: TRBD2 (6 bases). CDR1 is SGHKS and CDR2 is YYEKEE in the germline V gene (reference sequence). This CDR3 contains 15 residues. Trimming shortened V by 0 bases and J by 2 bases, and 12 bases separated the two germline ends. CDR3 region: CASSLAAGRAYEQYL. Written as DNA, the CDR3 is TGTGCCAGCAGCTTGGCGGCGGGACGCGCCTACGAGCAGTACCTC.